This T cell receptor (beta chain) was captured by sequencing in a study of shared clonotypes between healthy human individuals. CD8 cells classed as naive were CD45RO-negative and positively selected for CCR7, excluding terminally differentiated effector memory CD45RA+ cells. Only Caucasian adults living in Nashville, Tennessee served as donors. Assay used: immunoSEQ multiplex PCR; TCRdb lists only in-frame clones, some missing. Here the sample spans around 600,000 clones, roughly 98% being singletons. The V segment lost 2 bases and the J segment 2 bases; nucleotides outside the gene matches: 6. The CDR3 contains 15 residues. In germline, CDR1 is MNHEY, CDR2 SVGAGI.

This receptor was obtained from a man younger than 45 in good health. The chain employs TRBV6-5 and TRBJ2-7; 7 bases are a match to TRBD1. The material sequenced was naive CD8+ T cells sorted from blood. CDR3 region: CASSYGQGVPYEQYF. DNA of the CDR3: TGTGCCAGCAGTTACGGCCAGGGGGTCCCCTACGAGCAGTACTTC.